Listed below are T cell receptor beta chains from one sample, sequenced in a study of CD8+CD57+ T cells in acquired aplastic anemia. TCRdb itself ran the reads through MiXCR, one entry per CDR3 protein. Altogether approximately 190,000 distinct CDR3 sequences are present, approximately 50% being singletons, with the ten largest covering approximately 9.4%. Sequencing input: sorted CD4+, CD8+, or CD8+CD57+ T cells (not recorded which) from PBMCs. These receptors were taken from a human donor with aplastic anemia. The CDR3 runs from the conserved cysteine through the conserved F or W. Fields, in order: J gene, V gene, clone size, D gene, CDR3 protein, CDR3 DNA. D genes are given only for firm matches. Clone size is not always given. Where it is, it says once, few, many or a class for expanded clones.

>TRBJ2-6|TRBV2|NA|NA
CASSEEETVGANVLTF
TGTGCCAGCAGTGAAGAAGAGACTGTGGGGGCCAACGTCCTGACTTTC
>TRBJ1-2|TRBV7-2|NA|NA
CASSLAPILYGYTF
TGTGCCAGCAGCTTAGCGCCCATCCTCTATGGCTACACCTTC
>TRBJ2-7|TRBV19|many|TRBD1
CASSNRQGTGTYEQYF
TGTGCCAGTAGTAACCGACAGGGGACTGGTACCTACGAGCAGTACTTC
>TRBJ2-7|TRBV29-1|few|NA
CSVEEGGTEQYF
TGCAGCGTTGAAGAGGGGGGTACCGAGCAGTACTTC
>TRBJ2-7|TRBV7-2|NA|NA
CASSLRRDGEQYF
TGTGCCAGCAGCTTAAGGAGGGACGGCGAGCAGTACTTC
>TRBJ1-2|TRBV29-1|few|TRBD1
CSVEEGQMLTGYTF
TGCAGCGTTGAAGAGGGACAGATGCTTACAGGCTACACCTTC
>TRBJ1-4|TRBV5-1|NA|NA
CASSLQGGTNEKLFF
TGCGCCAGCAGCTTACAGGGCGGCACTAATGAAAAACTGTTTTTT
>TRBJ2-3|TRBV20-1|few|TRBD2
CSASPSSGLTDTQYF
TGCAGTGCCTCCCCCTCTAGCGGGCTCACAGATACGCAGTATTTT
>TRBJ2-3|TRBV4-1|few|NA
CASSQDGPRLDTQYF
TGCGCCAGCAGCCAAGATGGGCCGCGGTTAGATACGCAGTATTTT
>TRBJ2-3|TRBV6-5|NA|TRBD2
CASSYGASGAGYF
TGTGCCAGCAGTTACGGTGCTAGCGGAGCGGGGTATTTT
>TRBJ2-7|TRBV5-5|many|NA
CASSLAMVSGLYEQYF
TGTGCCAGCAGCTTGGCGATGGTGAGCGGACTCTACGAGCAGTACTTC
>TRBJ2-7|TRBV20-1|NA|NA
CSPGPAIYEQYF
TGCAGTCCGGGACCGGCTATCTACGAGCAGTACTTC
>TRBJ2-1|TRBV20-1|NA|NA
CSARDLTDYPNGQFF
TGCAGTGCTAGAGATCTAACGGACTACCCGAATGGGCAGTTCTTC
>TRBJ1-5|TRBV25-1|few|TRBD1
CASSPRRRQGAQPQHF
TGTGCCAGCAGTCCACGTAGGCGACAGGGGGCACAGCCCCAGCATTTT
>TRBJ2-3|TRBV10-1|few|NA
CASSESVDTQYF
TGCGCCAGCAGTGAGTCGGTAGATACGCAGTATTTT
>TRBJ1-3|TRBV5-1|many|TRBD1
CASSLGKQGAGNTIYF
TGCGCCAGCAGCTTGGGGAAACAGGGGGCTGGAAACACCATATATTTT
>TRBJ1-1|TRBV7-9|NA|NA
CASSSPPEAFF
TGTGCCAGCAGCTCCCCGCCTGAAGCTTTCTTT
>TRBJ2-2|TRBV11-3|many|NA
CASTLRDAGELFF
TGTGCCAGCACCCTAAGGGACGCCGGGGAGCTGTTTTTT
>TRBJ1-1|TRBV7-3|NA|NA
CASSLVRGTFF
TGTGCCAGCAGCTTGGTGCGGGGGACTTTCTTT
>TRBJ2-5|TRBV11-3|many|NA
CASSLGDWGETQYF
TGTGCCAGCAGCCTCGGTGATTGGGGAGAGACCCAGTACTTC
>TRBJ1-1|TRBV6-5|many|NA
CASSYSWAVRGNTEAFF
TGTGCCAGCAGTTACTCGTGGGCAGTCCGGGGGAACACTGAAGCTTTCTTT
>TRBJ1-4|TRBV7-9|NA|NA
CASRRSTNEKLFF
TGTGCCAGCAGGAGGTCAACTAATGAAAAACTGTTTTTT
>TRBJ2-7|TRBV19|few|TRBD1
CASSDNRGYEQYF
TGTGCCAGTAGTGATAACAGGGGCTACGAGCAGTACTTC
>TRBJ2-3|TRBV20-1|NA|NA
CSTVSRPTDTQYF
TGCAGTACTGTTAGCCGACCTACAGATACGCAGTATTTT
>TRBJ2-1|TRBV12-5|NA|NA
CASCLARLATSYNEQFF
TGTGCTAGTTGTTTGGCACGGCTAGCGACATCCTACAATGAGCAGTTCTTC
>TRBJ2-7|TRBV5-5|many|NA
CASSRDRTYEQYF
TGTGCCAGCAGCAGGGACCGAACCTACGAGCAGTACTTC
>TRBJ1-1|TRBV10-2|NA|TRBD1
CASSADRVKEGFF
TGCGCCAGCAGTGCAGACAGGGTTAAAGAAGGTTTCTTT
>TRBJ1-2|TRBV29-1|NA|TRBD1
CSQEAGQGGYTF
TGCAGCCAAGAAGCGGGACAGGGAGGCTACACCTTC
>TRBJ2-7|TRBV11-2|many|TRBD2
CASSSAGGTYEQYF
TGTGCCAGCAGCTCGGCGGGGGGTACCTACGAGCAGTACTTC
>TRBJ2-5|TRBV2|NA|TRBD2
CASNGLAGGLGSQYF
TGTGCCAGCAATGGACTAGCGGGAGGGCTGGGTTCCCAGTACTTC
>TRBJ1-1|TRBV5-1|NA|NA
CASCERGGNTEAFF
TGCGCCAGCTGCGAAAGGGGAGGGAACACTGAAGCTTTCTTT
>TRBJ2-6|TRBV19|NA|TRBD1
CASSPGQYRSGANVLTF
TGTGCCAGTAGCCCGGGACAGTATCGCTCTGGGGCCAACGTCCTGACTTTC
>TRBJ2-5|TRBV11-2|many|NA
CASSPLPRETQYF
TGTGCCAGCAGCCCGCTCCCAAGAGAGACCCAGTACTTC
>TRBJ1-6|TRBV4-1|NA|NA
CASSQVKAGNSPLHF
TGCGCCAGCAGCCAAGTTAAGGCAGGGAATTCACCCCTCCACTTT
>TRBJ1-3|TRBV5-5|NA|NA
CASSGGWDISGNTIYF
TGTGCCAGCAGCGGCGGATGGGACATCTCTGGAAACACCATATATTTT
>TRBJ2-3|TRBV10-3|NA|NA
CAISTPTSTDTQYF
TGTGCCATCAGCACCCCGACTAGCACAGATACGCAGTATTTT
>TRBJ2-3|TRBV6-5|many|NA
CASSQRLGDTQYF
TGTGCCAGCAGCCAGCGGCTAGGAGATACGCAGTATTTT
>TRBJ2-2|TRBV11-2|NA|NA
CATKPGGDMNTGELFF
TGTGCCACCAAACCCGGCGGGGATATGAACACCGGGGAGCTGTTTTTT
>TRBJ2-7|TRBV2|NA|NA
CASMGGRYEQYF
TGTGCCAGCATGGGCGGACGCTACGAGCAGTACTTC
>TRBJ2-1|TRBV5-1|few|TRBD1
CASRPGTGLRSYNEQFF
TGCGCCAGCCGTCCCGGGACAGGTCTGAGGTCCTACAATGAGCAGTTCTTC
>TRBJ1-5|TRBV19|NA|NA
CASMAWTSGDQPQHF
TGTGCCAGTATGGCGTGGACTTCCGGCGATCAGCCCCAGCATTTT
>TRBJ2-5|TRBV20-1|NA|NA
CSAGLGGRDQETQYF
TGCAGTGCGGGGCTCGGGGGCCGTGACCAAGAGACCCAGTACTTC
>TRBJ1-2|TRBV14|NA|NA
CASSPGSGRGYGYTF
TGTGCCAGCTCACCGGGGTCTGGTCGGGGCTATGGCTACACCTTC
>TRBJ2-7|TRBV15|few|TRBD1
CATSGPGTGGIEQYF
TGTGCCACCAGCGGTCCCGGGACAGGGGGTATCGAGCAGTACTTC
>TRBJ2-7|TRBV2|few|TRBD2
CASTEGTSGVMQYF
TGTGCCAGCACCGAAGGGACTAGCGGAGTCATGCAGTACTTC